The 17 T cell receptor beta chains below come from one sample, sequenced in a study of human T cells and chemical hapten exposure. From the RACE reads, TCRdb called clonotypes with MiXCR, one entry per CDR3 protein. This table has almost 35,000 distinct CDR3 sequences, around 10% appearing once. Indicated time point: pre-sensitization, week 0. Treatment defined: therapeutic diphenylcyclopropenone sensitization with weekly scalp DPC. Total RNA was isolated from unfractionated whole blood. This sample comprised whole blood, obtained in connection with sensitization to the hapten diphenylcyclopropenone (DPC). The receptors were sampled from a man aged 50 to 59 with alopecia areata. Some clones in this sample may be carry-over from other donors' samples.

The chain couples TRBV2 to TRBJ1-5; 12 bases agree with TRBD1. Germline values: CDR1 SNHLY, CDR2 FYNNEI. V gave up 7 bases and J gave up 4 bases; unmatched junction bases: 5. This CDR3 is built from 15 residues. The CDR3 spells CASTRGQGANQPQHF. CDR3 bases: TGTGCCAGCACAAGGGGACAGGGGGCAAATCAGCCCCAGCATTTT.

The chain recombines TRBV4-1 with TRBJ2-5; unclear D gene. There are 11 residues in the CDR3. Germline CDR1 is MGHRA and CDR2 is YSYEKL. V was shortened by 1 base and J by 6 bases, with 3 bases between the two germline ends. The CDR3, as DNA: TGCGCCAGCAGCCAAGGGCAGACCCAGTACTTC. It is translated as CASSQGQTQYF.

There are many counts of this clonotype. This chain uses TRBV11-2 with TRBJ2-2, with D hard to call. Trimming left V 5 bases short and J 5 bases short, with 6 bases between. The CDR3 loop spans 12 amino acids. Germline assignment: CDR1 SGHAT and CDR2 FQNNGV. CDR3 protein: CASSAWTGELFF. The CDR3 DNA sequence: TGTGCCAGCAGCGCCTGGACCGGGGAGCTGTTTTTT.

The chain has TRBV7-2 and TRBJ2-1; 10 bases align to TRBD2. Germline values: CDR1 SGHTA, CDR2 FQGNSA. This CDR3 contains 17 residues. Germline trimming cut 5 bases from V and 6 bases from J; bases unmatched to any gene: 13. DNA for the CDR3: TGTGCCAGCAGCCCCCGGTCTAGCGGGAGTTCGGGCAATGAGCAGTTCTTC. This translates into CASSPRSSGSSGNEQFF.

This clonotype was counted between two and nine times. J is TRBJ1-2 and V is TRBV29-1; the match to TRBD1 covers 7 bases. This CDR3 contains 12 residues. Germline CDR1 and CDR2: SQVTM and ANQGSEA. Unmatched junction bases numbered 2, after V lost 4 bases and J lost 3 bases. The CDR3 DNA reads as TGCAGCGTTGGAGACAGGGACTATGGCTACACCTTC. Translated, it gives CSVGDRDYGYTF.

The chain's CDR3 is CSVSSSNYGYTF. The CDR3 DNA sequence: TGCAGCGTTTCTAGCTCTAACTATGGCTACACCTTC. The genes are TRBV29-1 and TRBJ1-2; D not certain. CDR3 length: 12 residues. The germline V gene encodes CDR1 SQVTM and CDR2 ANQGSEA. V was pared by 5 bases and J by 0 bases, with 7 bases between.

The sample holds many counts of this clonotype. The gene calls are TRBV6-1 and TRBJ2-7, with D possibly being TRBD2 (6 bases). The germline V gene encodes CDR1 MNHNS and CDR2 SASEGT. Trimming left V 3 bases short and J 3 bases short, with 21 bases between. This CDR3 has 17 amino acids. The CDR3 reads CASSDRGAAGIHYEQYF. The CDR3 region has the DNA TGTGCCAGCAGTGATCGGGGAGCGGCGGGAATTCACTACGAGCAGTACTTC.

This clonotype was seen ten or more times. V usage is TRBV27 and J usage is TRBJ2-2; unclear D gene. This CDR3 region has 12 residues. V was pared by 0 bases and J by 7 bases, with 3 bases between. Germline values: CDR1 MNHEY, CDR2 SMNVEV (reference sequence). In DNA, the CDR3 is TGTGCCAGCAGTTTATCGGTCGGGGAGCTGTTTTTT. This translates into CASSLSVGELFF.

This sequence joins TRBV20-1 and TRBJ2-7; D could derive from TRBD1 or TRBD2 (5 bases each). CDR3 length equals 16 residues. Germline V gives CDR1 DFQATT, CDR2 SNEGSKA (reference sequence). V was cut by 1 base and J by 2 bases, with 18 bases left in between. The chain's CDR3 is CSARGPPGPRTYEQYF. In DNA, the CDR3 is TGCAGTGCTAGAGGGCCGCCGGGACCCCGAACCTACGAGCAGTACTTC.

This clonotype was observed a handful of times. The chain carries TRBV18 and TRBJ2-7, with D tentatively TRBD1 (6 bases). Trimming stripped 3 bases from V and 3 bases from J, with 12 bases between. Germline V lookup: CDR1 KGHSH, CDR2 LQKENI. The CDR3 has 14 amino acids. CDR3 sequence: CASSPGAGDYEQYF. The CDR3 DNA is TGTGCCAGCTCACCGGGGGCAGGGGACTACGAGCAGTACTTC. The full variable domain, in which reference TRBV18 and TRBJ2-7 provide the parts outside the CDR3, is NAGVMQNPRHLVRRRGQEARLRCSPMKGHSHVYWYRQLPEEGLKFMVYLQKENIIDESGMPKERFSAEFPKEGPSILRIQQVVRGDSAAYFCASSPGAGDYEQYFGPGTRLTVT.

This clonotype was found a few times. The V gene is TRBV3-1, the J gene TRBJ2-2, with 13 bases fitting TRBD2. Trimming took 5 bases from V and 8 from J; bases not matched to a gene: 11. CDR1 and CDR2 (germline): LGHDT, YNNKEL (reference sequence). The CDR3 is 17 residues long. As DNA, the CDR3 is TGTGCCAGCAGCTCCGGGACTAGCGGGATCCGAGGAGGGGAGCTGTTTTTT. Translated: CASSSGTSGIRGGELFF.

Many counts were recorded for this clonotype. The V call is TRBV18, the J call TRBJ1-1; D is perhaps TRBD1 (5 bases). V lost 2 bases and J 6 bases, leaving 10 bases between the germline ends. This CDR3 is 13 amino acids long. Germline-derived CDR1 and CDR2 are KGHSH and LQKENI. CDR3 nucleotides: TGTGCCAGCTCACCAGGGGGTGTACCTGAAGCTTTCTTT. Translating it yields CASSPGGVPEAFF.

This clonotype was picked up many times. This rearrangement joins TRBV6-4 to TRBJ2-3; 11 bases are a match to TRBD2. The CDR3 extends over 15 amino acids. J lost 5 bases, V lost 5 bases, and 6 bases had no gene match. Germline values: CDR1 MRHNA, CDR2 SNTAGT. The CDR3 coding sequence is TGTGCCAGCAGTCTTAGCGGGAGGGCCCAAGATACGCAGTATTTT. Translating it yields CASSLSGRAQDTQYF.

This CDR3 is CATSEAGGYNEQFF. For the CDR3, the DNA is TGTGCCACCAGTGAGGCAGGGGGCTACAATGAGCAGTTCTTC. The chain recombines TRBV24-1 with TRBJ2-1; TRBD1 matches at 7 bases. CDR1 and CDR2 (germline): KGHDR, SFDVKD. This CDR3 has 14 amino acids. V lost 4 bases, J lost 3 bases, and 2 bases stayed unmatched.

This clonotype showed up just a few times. The rearrangement links TRBV20-1 to TRBJ2-1; D gene uncertain. Germline V gene data show CDR1 as DFQATT and CDR2 as SNEGSKA (reference sequence). V lost 3 bases and J lost 12, with 15 bases in between. The CDR3 totals 12 residues. The DNA of the CDR3 is TGCAGTGCTAGTTACTCAGGCCTAGGGCAGTTCTTC. Amino acids: CSASYSGLGQFF.

This clonotype was seen many times. This chain connects TRBV18 to TRBJ1-2; D ambiguous. The V gene lost 3 bases and the J gene lost 3 bases, with 8 bases spanning the gap. CDR1 is KGHSH and CDR2 is LQKENI in the germline V gene. This CDR3 comprises 13 residues. The CDR3 here is CASSPDGDYGYTF. In DNA, the CDR3 is TGTGCCAGCTCACCCGACGGGGACTATGGCTACACCTTC. The variable domain in full, completed from reference TRBV18 and TRBJ1-2, reads NAGVMQNPRHLVRRRGQEARLRCSPMKGHSHVYWYRQLPEEGLKFMVYLQKENIIDESGMPKERFSAEFPKEGPSILRIQQVVRGDSAAYFCASSPDGDYGYTFGSGTRLTVV.

This clonotype was seen many times. The chain combines TRBV3-1 with TRBJ2-1, with D possibly matching TRBD1 (6 bases). Between the trimmed V and J ends, which lost 4 bases and 2 bases, there was a span of 15 bases. The CDR3 spans 16 residues. Germline-derived CDR1 and CDR2 are LGHDT and YNNKEL (reference sequence). CDR3 sequence (DNA): TGTGCCAGCAGCCTACGGGACACCCGAACCTACAATGAGCAGTTCTTC. It is translated as CASSLRDTRTYNEQFF.